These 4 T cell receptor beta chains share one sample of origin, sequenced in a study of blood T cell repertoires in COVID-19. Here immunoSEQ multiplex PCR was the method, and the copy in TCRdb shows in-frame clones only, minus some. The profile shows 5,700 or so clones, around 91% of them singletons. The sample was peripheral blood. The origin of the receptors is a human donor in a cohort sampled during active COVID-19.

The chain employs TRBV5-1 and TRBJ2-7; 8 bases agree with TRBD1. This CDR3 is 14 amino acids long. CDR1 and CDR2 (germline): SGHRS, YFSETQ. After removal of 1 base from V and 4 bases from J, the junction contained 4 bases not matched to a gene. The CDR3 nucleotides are TGCGCCAGCAGCTTGCATCAGGGGGCTTACGAGCAGTACTTC. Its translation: CASSLHQGAYEQYF.

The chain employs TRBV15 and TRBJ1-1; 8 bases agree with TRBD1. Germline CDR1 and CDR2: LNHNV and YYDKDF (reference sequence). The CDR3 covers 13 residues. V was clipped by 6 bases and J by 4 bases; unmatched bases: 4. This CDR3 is CATRRTGITEAFF. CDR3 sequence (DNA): TGTGCCACCAGACGGACAGGGATCACTGAAGCTTTCTTT.

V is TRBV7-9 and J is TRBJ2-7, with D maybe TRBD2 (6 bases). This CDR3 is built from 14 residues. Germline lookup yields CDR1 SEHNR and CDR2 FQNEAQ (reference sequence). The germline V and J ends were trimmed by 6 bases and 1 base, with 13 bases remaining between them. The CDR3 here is CASRRDPTSYEQYF. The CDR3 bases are TGTGCCAGCAGGCGGGACCCCACATCCTACGAGCAGTACTTC.

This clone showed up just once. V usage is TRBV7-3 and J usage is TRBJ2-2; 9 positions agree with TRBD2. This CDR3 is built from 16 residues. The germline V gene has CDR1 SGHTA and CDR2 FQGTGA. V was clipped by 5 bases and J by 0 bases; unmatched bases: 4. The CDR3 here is CASSGLASANTGELFF. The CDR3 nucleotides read TGTGCCAGCAGCGGACTAGCGTCAGCGAACACCGGGGAGCTGTTTTTT.